This TCR beta chain was observed in a study of tumor-infiltrating lymphocytes in primary liver carcinoma. Study-level background: Primary liver carcinoma in the patients was surgically resected. Samples returned roughly 3.5 to 7.5 million productive TCRbeta reads each. Read depth did not differ significantly between tissue types.

The template, around 540 ng total RNA, yielded TCR beta cDNA made with a constant-region primer. The TCR beta library was amplified through three nested multiplex PCR rounds in a modified ARM-PCR procedure. A C-beta reverse primer was combined with TRBV1-TRBV30 forward primers in the first two PCR rounds, and each round had around 11 cycles. TCRdb re-derived calls from the multiplex PCR reads in MiXCR, one entry per CDR3 protein. The table has about 330,000 distinct CDR3 sequences, less than 75% seen once. Germline DNA was extracted too, while blood RNA derived from unsorted whole blood. Chronic HBV infection affected patients, none of whom had received treatment. From germline, CDR1 is MNHEY and CDR2 SVGAGI. The CDR3 extends over 14 amino acids. The sample holds one count of this clonotype.

V usage is TRBV6-5 and J usage is TRBJ1-5; a possible D gene is TRBD1 (5 bases). The sequenced material came from peripheral blood. The receptor's source is a middle-aged man with primary liver carcinoma and hepatitis B virus infection. The CDR3 DNA follows: TGTGCTAACTCTAGGGGTTGGAGCAATCAGCCCCAGCATTTT. This sequence encodes CANSRGWSNQPQHF.